The entry below describes one T cell receptor beta chain. Its matching antigen is unknown. The data were obtained in a study of T cell repertoires and Cas9 in healthy adults. Study-level information: SpCas9-reactive CD4 and CD8 T cells were characterized for potency, cytotoxicity and lineage.

Generated by immunoSEQ multiplex PCR, the TCRdb table keeps only in-frame clones and is missing some. The sample yields 20,000 to 25,000 clones, 85% to 95% seen once. J was trimmed by 5 bases and V by 6 bases; bases with no gene match: 9. Germline CDR1 MNHNS, CDR2 SASEGT. The CDR3 totals 15 residues. Findings and limits, study-wide: Reportedly, SpCas9-reactive effector T cell proliferation and function were mitigated by SpCas9-reactive Tregs in vitro.

This receptor was obtained from a human donor in good health. The rearrangement links TRBV6-1 to TRBJ1-4, with 7 bases fitting TRBD1. Sequencing was done on a sample of CD4+ effector T cells (CD127+, CD25-, CD137-, CD154-) from PBMCs; culture status not recorded. The CDR3 DNA reads TGTGCCAGCAGCTACAGGGGACGGGTAAATGAAAAACTGTTTTTT. It encodes CASSYRGRVNEKLFF.